A single sample is the source of the 8 T cell receptor beta chains below, sequenced in a study of CD8 T cells in ankylosing spondylitis (dated by TCRdb to the late 2010s). Library creation used 5' RACE. Sequencing was performed on an Illumina HiSeq 2500. TCRdb applied fastp at Q25 and MiXCR to the public reads, then kept only in-frame beta chains. Rows with a matching CDR3 protein are joined into one entry that keeps the most common DNA and genes. The sample contains hundreds of thousands of distinct CDR3 sequences, roughly 20% of them found a single time. The ten largest clones capture 3.5% of the sample. The specimen was blood, either unsorted or a sorted T cell fraction (not recorded which). These receptors were taken from a female donor with ankylosing spondylitis or in good health (not recorded which).

Details on this clonotype: One base away lies a much larger clone, so this may be a sequencing read error. The chain recombines TRBV29-1 with TRBJ1-1; D remains ambiguous. This CDR3 contains 12 residues. Germline V gene data show CDR1 as SQVTM and CDR2 as ANQGSEA. CDR3 sequence reads: CSVVIQNTEASF. Written as DNA, the CDR3 is TGCAGCGTTGTGATCCAGAACACTGAAGCTTCCTTT.

This chain connects TRBV20-1 to TRBJ2-7; 12 bases fit TRBD2. Trimming removed 4 bases from V and 5 bases from J; junction bases left unmatched: 6. Per the germline V gene, CDR1 is DFQATT and CDR2 is SNEGSKA (reference sequence). This CDR3 region has 14 residues. This CDR3 reads CSAILAGGSNEQYF. CDR3 nucleotide sequence: TGCAGTGCTATTCTAGCGGGAGGGAGCAACGAGCAGTACTTC.

This clonotype has a count of ten or more. The J gene is TRBJ1-2, the V gene TRBV4-3; 10 bases map to TRBD1. The CDR3 extends over 14 amino acids. The germline gives CDR1 LGHNA, CDR2 YSLEER. Unmatched junction bases numbered 7, after V lost 5 bases and J lost 7 bases. The CDR3: CASSFRQGAVGYTF. CDR3 nucleotide sequence: TGCGCCAGCAGCTTCCGACAGGGGGCGGTTGGCTACACCTTC.

This clonotype has just a few counts. The CDR3 region has the DNA TGCAGTGCTAGGCCCGGGACAGCCACCTACGAGCAGTACTTC. Translating gives CSARPGTATYEQYF. The chain links TRBV20-1 to TRBJ2-7, with 7 bases matching TRBD1. The length of the CDR3 is 14 residues. The V gene's germline CDR1 is DFQATT and CDR2 SNEGSKA (reference sequence). Unmatched junction bases numbered 7, after V lost 3 bases and J lost 2 bases.

The chain combines TRBV6-1 with TRBJ2-3; D not certain. Trimming took off 7 bases at V and 7 bases at J, with 21 bases between the two ends. CDR3 length: 15 amino acids. Germline assignment: CDR1 MNHNS and CDR2 SASEGT. The CDR3 spells CASTPTSMEVYTQYF. The CDR3 DNA sequence: TGTGCCAGCACCCCCACGAGTATGGAAGTATATACGCAGTATTTT.

This clonotype was seen a few times. The V and J genes are TRBV12-3 or TRBV12-4 and TRBJ1-2, with a weak D call TRBD1 (5 bases). The V gene lost 6 bases and the J gene lost 8 bases, with 19 bases spanning the gap. CDR3 length: 14 residues. The CDR3 coding sequence is TGTGCCAGCAGCAAGGGGACGGCTCCCCTCGGCTACACCTTC. Translation: CASSKGTAPLGYTF.

This clonotype has just a few counts. The V call is TRBV29-1, the J call TRBJ2-1; no clear D gene. The CDR3 is 14 residues long. CDR1 and CDR2 (germline): SQVTM, ANQGSEA. V was trimmed by 0 bases and J by 3 bases, leaving 9 bases between them. The CDR3 sequence: CSVEDLPGYNEQFF. CDR3 in DNA: TGCAGCGTTGAAGATCTTCCGGGCTACAATGAGCAGTTCTTC.

This clonotype showed up just a few times. J is TRBJ2-3 and V is TRBV20-1; 15 bases match TRBD2. The CDR3 is 18 amino acids. The V and J ends lost 4 bases and 0 bases, in that order; junction bases with no gene match: 8. Germline V gives CDR1 DFQATT, CDR2 SNEGSKA (reference sequence). In DNA form, the CDR3 reads TGCAGTGCTACCCATGGACTAGCGGGAGGGGGTAGCACAGATACGCAGTATTTT. It specifies CSATHGLAGGGSTDTQYF.